This T cell receptor beta chain was captured in a study of radiotherapy plus CTLA-4 blockade in lung cancer. Produced via immunoSEQ multiplex PCR; TCRdb's table is partial and in-frame only. The sample lists about 46,000 clones; approximately 80% were seen once. This clone has just a few counts. The TCR sequence derives from a human donor with non-small cell lung cancer whose response to radiotherapy plus ipilimumab could not be evaluated. This material consisted of peripheral blood, taken from a patient treated with radiotherapy plus ipilimumab.

Written as DNA, the CDR3 is TGCGCCAGCAGCTTACAGTGGAACGAGCAGTACTTC. Translation: CASSLQWNEQYF. This chain links TRBV5-1 with TRBJ2-5, with D hard to call. The J call may not be correct, given that the DNA end is closer to TRBJ2-7. Germline values: CDR1 SGHRS, CDR2 YFSETQ. CDR3 length: 12 amino acids.